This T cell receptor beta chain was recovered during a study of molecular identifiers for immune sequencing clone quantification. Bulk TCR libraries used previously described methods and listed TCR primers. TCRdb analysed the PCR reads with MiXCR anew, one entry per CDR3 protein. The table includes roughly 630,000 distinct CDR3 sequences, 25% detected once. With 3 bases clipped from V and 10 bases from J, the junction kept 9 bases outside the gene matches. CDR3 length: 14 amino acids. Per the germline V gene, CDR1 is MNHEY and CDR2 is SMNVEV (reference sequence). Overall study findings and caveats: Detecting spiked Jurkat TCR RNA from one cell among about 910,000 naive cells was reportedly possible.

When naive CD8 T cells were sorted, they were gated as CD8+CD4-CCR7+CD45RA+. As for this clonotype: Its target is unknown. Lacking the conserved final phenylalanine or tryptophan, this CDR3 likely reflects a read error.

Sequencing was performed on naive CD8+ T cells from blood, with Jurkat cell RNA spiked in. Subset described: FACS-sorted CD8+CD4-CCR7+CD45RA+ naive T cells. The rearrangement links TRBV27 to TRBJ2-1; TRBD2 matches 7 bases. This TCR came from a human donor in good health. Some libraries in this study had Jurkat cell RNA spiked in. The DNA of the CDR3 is TGTGCCAGCAGTTTTGGGGGGGAGGTAAGGGAGCAGTTCTCC. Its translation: CASSFGGEVREQFS.